This T cell receptor (beta chain) came from a study of graft-versus-host responses after intestinal transplantation. About the research overall: All of the recipients had induction that used anti-thymocyte globulin, then tacrolimus and steroids for 2 to 3 years.

About this clone itself: Its antigen is unknown.

Points from the study as a whole: Early post-transplant HvG declines were associated with peak circulating GvH clone levels. Recipient marrow showed GvH clones, some seen first in ileum or blood. The presence of high graft-versus-host to host-versus-graft clonal ratios in allografts characterized patients with graft-donor T cell macrochimerism.

Germline V gene lookup returns CDR1 LNHNV and CDR2 YYDKDF (reference sequence). Trimming took 7 bases from V and 0 from J, leaving 16 bases between them. The CDR3 runs 17 residues. Sequencing was performed with immunoSEQ multiplex PCR; in TCRdb, only in-frame clones are kept and a portion is missing. The sample comprises some 83,000 clones, roughly 91% of which are singletons, and 0.09% to 0.1% rests with the top ten. This TCR came from a human donor who received an intestinal transplant. The V gene is TRBV15, the J gene TRBJ2-6; D gene uncertain. Sequencing used unstimulated CD4+ T cells sorted from spleen or lymph node cells, obtained before intestinal transplant. CDR3 sequence (DNA): TGTGCCACCACCCCTCGCACCCTAAACTCTGGGGCCAACGTCCTGACTTTC. Residues: CATTPRTLNSGANVLTF.